This TCR beta chain was obtained from a study of shared clonotypes between healthy human individuals. Study at large: Each donor had three CD4 naive, three CD4 memory, two CD8 naive and one CD8 memory plate.

Free of recent acute infections or vaccinations, the donors were healthy HIV-negative adults. Subsets obtained from CD4+ cells comprised CD45RA+ naive and CD45RA-negative memory cells. The CDR3 extends over 16 amino acids. V lost 8 bases and J lost 5; bases outside the gene matches: 14. Germline V gene lookup returns CDR1 SGHDN and CDR2 FVKESK. Sequencing used immunoSEQ multiplex PCR; TCRdb keeps in-frame clones, though not all of them. The data show roughly 1 million clones, more than 65% seen once. Sequenced sample: memory CD4+ T cells sorted from blood. Subset denoted: CD45RA-negative fraction. This chain connects TRBV14 to TRBJ1-5; TRBD1 aligns across 8 bases. This clonotype was sampled from a man aged 18 to 35 in good health. The CDR3 nucleotides are TGTGCCAGCTTTGAGGCCCGGACAGGGCTGCATCAGCCCCAGCATTTT. It yields the protein CASFEARTGLHQPQHF.